This T cell receptor (beta chain) was captured in a study of T cell changes during pregnancy in multiple sclerosis. There are 13 residues in the CDR3. Germline lookup yields CDR1 SGHVS and CDR2 FQNEAQ. The germline V and J ends were trimmed by 1 base and 6 bases, with 8 bases remaining between them. The protocol was immunoSEQ multiplex PCR, while the TCRdb copy is restricted to in-frame clones and leaves out a portion. This sample has 95,000 to 100,000 clones, with about 91% found just once. The sequence was obtained from a female donor in good health, enrolled as a control in a pregnancy study. The chain uses TRBV7-8 and TRBJ2-3; no definite D call. The starting material was peripheral blood, obtained after pregnancy. The CDR3 DNA reads TGTGCCAGCAGCTTAGGGGCAGGTGATACGCAGTATTTT. This translates into CASSLGAGDTQYF.